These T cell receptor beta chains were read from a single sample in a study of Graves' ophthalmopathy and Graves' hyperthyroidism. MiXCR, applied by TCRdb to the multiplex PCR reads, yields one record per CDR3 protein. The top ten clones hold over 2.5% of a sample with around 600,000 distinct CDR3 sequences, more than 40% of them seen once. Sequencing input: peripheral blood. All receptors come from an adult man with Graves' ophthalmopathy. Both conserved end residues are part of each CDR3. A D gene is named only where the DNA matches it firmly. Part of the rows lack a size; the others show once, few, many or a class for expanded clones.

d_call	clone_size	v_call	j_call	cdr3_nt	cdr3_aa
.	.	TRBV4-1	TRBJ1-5	TGCGCCAGCAGCCAAGATTGGCGCAATCAGCCCCAGCATTTT	CASSQDWRNQPQHF
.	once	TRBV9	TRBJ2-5	TGTGCCAGCAGCGCGGAACCCGTGGGACACCGGGGGGTCGAGACCCAGTACTTC	CASSAEPVGHRGVETQYF
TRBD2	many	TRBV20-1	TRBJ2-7	TGCAGGGCCGGGGGGAGCTCCTACGAGCAGTACTTC	CRAGGSSYEQYF
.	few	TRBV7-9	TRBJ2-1	TGTGCCAGCAGCCAATTGGGGGAAGGGGGAAATGAGCAGTTCTTC	CASSQLGEGGNEQFF
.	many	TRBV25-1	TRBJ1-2	TGTGCCAGCAGTGAGGCGTACACTAACTATGGCTACACCTTC	CASSEAYTNYGYTF
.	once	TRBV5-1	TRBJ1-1	TGCGCCAACAGCTTGGGAGGAGACACTGAAGCTTTCTTT	CANSLGGDTEAFF
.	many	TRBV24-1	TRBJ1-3	TGTGCCACCAGTGAGGACCCCTCTGGAAACACCATATATTTT	CATSEDPSGNTIYF
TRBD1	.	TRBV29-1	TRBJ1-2	TGCAGCGTTGAAGGAGGTGACAGGGGGCACGATGGCTACACCTTC	CSVEGGDRGHDGYTF
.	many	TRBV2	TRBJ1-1	TGTGCCAGCAGTGTTGTGGACGAAGCTTTCTTT	CASSVVDEAFF
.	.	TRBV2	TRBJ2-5	TGTGCCAGCAGTGGACACCCGTACAGGGTCAAAGAGACCCAGTACTTC	CASSGHPYRVKETQYF
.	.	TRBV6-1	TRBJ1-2	TGTGCCAGCGTCCTGGCTTTGGAAGGAGCTAACTATGGCTACACCTTC	CASVLALEGANYGYTF
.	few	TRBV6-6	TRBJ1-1	TGTGCCAGCAGTGAACTCACGGGCCGGGCCACTGAAGCTTTCTTT	CASSELTGRATEAFF
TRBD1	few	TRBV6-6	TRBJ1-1	TGTGCCAGCAGTTACCCAACAGGGGAGGCTTTCTTT	CASSYPTGEAFF
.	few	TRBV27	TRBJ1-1	TGTGCCGCCGGGAACACTGAAGCTTTCTTT	CAAGNTEAFF